The clone carrying this T cell receptor (beta chain) has only a few counts. Its antigen remains unidentified. This specimen comes from a study of identical twins. TCRdb redid the calling of the 5' RACE reads with MiXCR, one entry per CDR3 protein. The sample records 500,000 or so distinct CDR3 sequences, roughly an eighth being singletons. Study-level findings and limits: Invariant MAIT and iNKT cells could partly confound zero-insertion analyses. Researchers reported weaker excess twin sharing in beta out-of-frame sequences. Conclusions were drawn cross-sectionally by statistical analysis, without following the same donors.

Every sampled donor was Caucasian and healthy. Germline V gene lookup returns CDR1 LGHDT and CDR2 YNNKEL (reference sequence). The CDR3 has 12 residues. V trimming: 5 bases; J trimming: 5 bases; junction bases outside the gene matches: 0. The same specimen was also included in a second study, on yellow fever vaccine responses in identical twins.

The specimen sequenced was CD4+ T cells sorted from blood. J is TRBJ1-5 and V is TRBV3-1, with 7 positions matching TRBD1. This clonotype originated in a woman aged 18-29 years in good health. CDR3 loop: CASSDRDQPQHF. The DNA of the CDR3 is TGTGCCAGCAGCGACAGGGATCAGCCCCAGCATTTT.